A single sample gave rise to the 16 T cell receptor beta chains below, sequenced in a study of response to subunit inactivated influenza vaccine. TCRdb reprocessed the RT-PCR reads with MiXCR, giving one entry per CDR3 protein. The table includes more than 700,000 distinct CDR3 sequences, around 21% detected once. Specimen: PBMCs from blood, collected roughly 5 days after vaccination. The receptors derive from a middle-aged man who received an inactivated influenza vaccine.

For the CDR3, the DNA is TGTGCCAGCAGTGAATGGGACAGGTCCATAGACACCGGGGAGCTGTTTTTT. Its protein is CASSEWDRSIDTGELFF. V is TRBV25-1 and J is TRBJ2-2; 8 bases map to TRBD1. The germline V gene has CDR1 MGHDK and CDR2 SYGVNS. The CDR3 extends over 17 amino acids. Trimming took 1 base from V and 3 from J; bases not matched to a gene: 7.

The J gene is TRBJ2-4, the V gene TRBV6-5; D remains unclear. This CDR3 is 13 amino acids long. Germline V gene data show CDR1 as MNHEY and CDR2 as SVGAGI. Trimming removed 2 bases at V and 0 bases at J, with 2 bases between. The DNA for the CDR3 is TGTGCCAGCAGTTACGGAGCCAAAAACATTCAGTACTTC. Its protein is CASSYGAKNIQYF.

DNA of the CDR3: TGTGCCAGCAGCTTAGTAGCGGGGGAGCTGATCTACAATGAGCAGTTCTTC. Its protein is CASSLVAGELIYNEQFF. This sequence joins TRBV7-2 and TRBJ2-1; TRBD2 matches 9 bases. The CDR3 is 17 amino acids. Germline-derived CDR1 and CDR2 are SGHTA and FQGNSA. The V segment lost 1 base and the J segment 3 bases; nucleotides outside the gene matches: 7.

This clonotype was found a few times. This chain joins TRBV11-2 and TRBJ2-5; D ambiguous. Germline V CDR1 and CDR2: SGHAT, FQNNGV. The CDR3 has 13 residues. V lost 5 bases and J lost 9, with 16 bases in between. The CDR3 nucleotides are TGTGCCAGCAGCCAGGACGCCGTCTGGGCCCAGTACTTC. It encodes CASSQDAVWAQYF.

The sample holds a few counts of this clonotype. The chain links TRBV5-1 to TRBJ1-2; possible D gene TRBD1, 5 bases. Per the germline V gene, CDR1 is SGHRS and CDR2 is YFSETQ. V was trimmed by 0 bases and J by 6 bases, leaving 15 bases between them. The CDR3 consists of 15 residues. In nucleotides, the CDR3 is TGCGCCAGCAGCTTGGCGGGACGGGGGTCCCATGGCTACACCTTC. This encodes CASSLAGRGSHGYTF.

The chain has TRBV20-1 and TRBJ2-2; TRBD2 matches 7 bases. Germline lookup yields CDR1 DFQATT and CDR2 SNEGSKA (reference sequence). The length of the CDR3 is 15 residues. J lost 4 bases, V lost 6 bases, and 11 bases had no gene match. This CDR3 is CSAREGLARTGELFF. CDR3 sequence (DNA): TGCAGTGCCAGGGAGGGGCTAGCGCGCACCGGGGAGCTGTTTTTT.

CDR3 DNA: TGTGCCAGCAGCACCCTCGGGCAGGGGGGAGAGACCCAGTACTTC. It specifies CASSTLGQGGETQYF. The J gene is TRBJ2-5, the V gene TRBV21-1; the D call of TRBD1 is as the table states it, not checked on the DNA. TRBV21-1 corresponds to a pseudogene. This CDR3 comprises 15 residues.

This chain connects TRBV7-2 to TRBJ2-3, with D hard to call. The CDR3 consists of 12 residues. V was shortened by 7 bases and J by 7 bases, with 12 bases between the two germline ends. Germline V lookup: CDR1 SGHTA, CDR2 FQGNSA. CDR3 loop: CASTFGPYTQYF. The CDR3 coding sequence is TGTGCCAGCACCTTTGGCCCCTATACGCAGTATTTT.

The gene calls are TRBV5-4 and TRBJ1-1; TRBD1 matches at 11 bases. The CDR3 has 19 amino acids. Looked up from germline, CDR1 is SGHNT and CDR2 is YYREEE (reference sequence). V was clipped by 3 bases and J by 4 bases; unmatched bases: 17. The CDR3 loop is CASSSRPFGQGARSTEAFF. Here the CDR3 DNA reads TGTGCCAGCAGCTCCCGGCCTTTCGGACAGGGGGCGCGGAGCACTGAAGCTTTCTTT. Full variable domain (remainder filled in from reference TRBV5-4 and TRBJ1-1): ETGVTQSPTHLIKTRGQQVTLRCSSQSGHNTVSWYQQALGQGPQFIFQYYREEENGRGNFPPRFSGLQFPNYSSELNVNALELDDSALYLCASSSRPFGQGARSTEAFFGQGTRLTVV.

This clonotype was counted between two and nine times. This chain connects TRBV20-1 to TRBJ1-5; D remains ambiguous. Germline assignment: CDR1 DFQATT and CDR2 SNEGSKA (reference sequence). The CDR3 runs to 17 residues. V was clipped by 6 bases and J by 0 bases, with 21 bases between them. The CDR3 reads CSAPGPLVYDSNQPQHF. CDR3 DNA: TGCAGTGCCCCGGGTCCCCTTGTTTATGATAGCAATCAGCCCCAGCATTTT.

This clonotype was found a few times. This chain uses TRBV29-1 with TRBJ2-7, with no clear D. Germline V CDR1 and CDR2: SQVTM, ANQGSEA. The CDR3 length is 14 residues. V was pared by 4 bases and J by 0 bases, with 13 bases between. CDR3 bases: TGCAGCGTTGGTCTCTTAGGGCGCTCCTACGAGCAGTACTTC. Its translation: CSVGLLGRSYEQYF.

In its sample, this clonotype was seen many times. The V call is TRBV7-2, the J call TRBJ2-5; weak D call: TRBD2 (5 bases). This CDR3 has 12 residues. With 5 bases removed from V and 9 bases from J, the gap between germline ends came to 13 bases. From germline, CDR1 is SGHTA and CDR2 FQGNSA. The CDR3 DNA sequence: TGTGCCAGCAGCCCCCGTGGAGCGGCCCAGTACTTC. As protein: CASSPRGAAQYF.

This sequence joins TRBV4-1 and TRBJ2-4; a possible D gene is TRBD2 (6 bases). V lost 3 bases and J lost 1, with 13 bases in between. This CDR3 spans 16 amino acids. Germline assignment: CDR1 MGHRA and CDR2 YSYEKL. DNA for the CDR3: TGCGCCAGCAGCCAGAACGGGGGTCTGGCCAAAAACATTCAGTACTTC. Translated, it gives CASSQNGGLAKNIQYF.

This clonotype was observed a handful of times. J is TRBJ1-2 and V is TRBV6-1; no clear D gene. Germline CDR1 is MNHNS and CDR2 is SASEGT. The V and J ends lost 6 bases and 3 bases respectively, with 11 bases between them. The CDR3 has 13 amino acids. CDR3 residues: CASRLNVDYGYTF. The DNA for the CDR3 is TGTGCCAGCAGGCTTAACGTCGACTATGGCTACACCTTC.

The CDR3 region has the DNA TGTGCCAGCAGCTCCGAGAGTGGTCTGAACACTGAAGCTTTCTTT. Its translation: CASSSESGLNTEAFF. The chain employs TRBV7-2 and TRBJ1-1; D is uncertain. V lost 4 bases and J lost 0, with 12 bases in between. The germline gives CDR1 SGHTA, CDR2 FQGNSA. CDR3 length: 15 residues.

Here the CDR3 reads CATSDHGLASPDTQYF. DNA for the CDR3: TGTGCCACCAGTGACCATGGACTAGCGTCCCCAGATACGCAGTATTTT. The chain links TRBV24-1 to TRBJ2-3; 9 bases align to TRBD2. Germline trimming cut 4 bases from V and 4 bases from J; bases unmatched to any gene: 8. The CDR3 covers 16 residues. Germline-derived CDR1 and CDR2 are KGHDR and SFDVKD.